The 6 T cell receptor beta chains below all came from one sample that was sequenced in a study of post-analysis software for immune sequencing data. Study-wide points: Comparison of patients with controls showed roughly five TRBV segments more frequent in patients, TRBV5-6, TRBV5-1 and TRBV20-1 among them.

TCR beta libraries were prepared from cDNA with unique molecular identifiers. TCRdb fed the PCR reads into MiXCR, producing one record per CDR3 protein. The table includes some 800,000 distinct CDR3 sequences, 40% to 55% detected once. For these TCRs, the target antigens are not known. Sequencing was done on a sample of blood. These receptor sequences come from a girl aged 10 to 17 with multiple sclerosis.

This chain joins TRBV12-3 or TRBV12-4 and TRBJ1-1; 7 positions agree with TRBD1. The CDR3 extends over 14 amino acids. V dropped 6 bases and J dropped 0; count of bases not matched to a gene: 4. The CDR3 DNA follows: TGTGCCAGCAGGTCCGGGACAGTGAACACTGAAGCTTTCTTT. Protein product: CASRSGTVNTEAFF.

This clonotype showed up just a few times. The chain uses TRBV7-6 and TRBJ1-1, with D unresolved. This CDR3 has 13 residues. CDR1 is SGHVS and CDR2 is FNYEAQ in the germline V gene. The germline V and J ends were trimmed by 5 bases and 1 base, with 8 bases remaining between them. The CDR3 region is CASSQGTNTEAFF. The CDR3 coding sequence is TGTGCCAGCAGCCAAGGAACGAACACTGAAGCTTTCTTT.

This clonotype was observed a few times. This rearrangement joins TRBV20-1 to TRBJ2-5; 8 bases line up with TRBD2. The CDR3 is 14 residues long. V lost 6 bases and J lost 1; bases outside the gene matches: 7. CDR1 is DFQATT, CDR2 SNEGSKA, per germline (reference sequence). CDR3: CSAAGAGVQETQYF. For the CDR3, the DNA is TGCAGTGCGGCGGGAGCGGGGGTCCAAGAGACCCAGTACTTC.

This chain uses TRBV14 with TRBJ2-1; D is ambiguous. The end of the DNA fits TRBJ2-7 better, so the J call may be wrong. The germline CDR1 and CDR2 sequences are SGHDN and FVKESK. The CDR3 covers 13 residues. DNA for the CDR3: TGTGCCAGCAGCCAGGTTTTGGCCCACGAGCAGTACTTC. Translation gives CASSQVLAHEQYF.

This chain links TRBV18 with TRBJ2-7, with TRBD2 matching 8 bases. Germline loops: CDR1 KGHSH, CDR2 LQKENI. The J segment lost 2 bases and the V segment lost 2 bases, leaving 5 bases of the junction unmatched. The CDR3 runs to 15 residues. CDR3 in amino acids: CASSPGTSMPYEQYF. As DNA, the CDR3 is TGTGCCAGCTCACCAGGGACTAGTATGCCCTACGAGCAGTACTTC.

This clonotype was found a few times. The gene calls are TRBV20-1 and TRBJ2-7; 8 nucleotides match TRBD2. With V trimmed by 5 bases and J by 1 base, 10 bases remained unmatched. The germline V gene has CDR1 DFQATT and CDR2 SNEGSKA (reference sequence). The CDR3 contains 15 residues. The CDR3 nucleotides read TGCAGTGCTCCCTGGGCCGGGAGGGCTTCCTACGAGCAGTACTTC. This gives the protein CSAPWAGRASYEQYF.